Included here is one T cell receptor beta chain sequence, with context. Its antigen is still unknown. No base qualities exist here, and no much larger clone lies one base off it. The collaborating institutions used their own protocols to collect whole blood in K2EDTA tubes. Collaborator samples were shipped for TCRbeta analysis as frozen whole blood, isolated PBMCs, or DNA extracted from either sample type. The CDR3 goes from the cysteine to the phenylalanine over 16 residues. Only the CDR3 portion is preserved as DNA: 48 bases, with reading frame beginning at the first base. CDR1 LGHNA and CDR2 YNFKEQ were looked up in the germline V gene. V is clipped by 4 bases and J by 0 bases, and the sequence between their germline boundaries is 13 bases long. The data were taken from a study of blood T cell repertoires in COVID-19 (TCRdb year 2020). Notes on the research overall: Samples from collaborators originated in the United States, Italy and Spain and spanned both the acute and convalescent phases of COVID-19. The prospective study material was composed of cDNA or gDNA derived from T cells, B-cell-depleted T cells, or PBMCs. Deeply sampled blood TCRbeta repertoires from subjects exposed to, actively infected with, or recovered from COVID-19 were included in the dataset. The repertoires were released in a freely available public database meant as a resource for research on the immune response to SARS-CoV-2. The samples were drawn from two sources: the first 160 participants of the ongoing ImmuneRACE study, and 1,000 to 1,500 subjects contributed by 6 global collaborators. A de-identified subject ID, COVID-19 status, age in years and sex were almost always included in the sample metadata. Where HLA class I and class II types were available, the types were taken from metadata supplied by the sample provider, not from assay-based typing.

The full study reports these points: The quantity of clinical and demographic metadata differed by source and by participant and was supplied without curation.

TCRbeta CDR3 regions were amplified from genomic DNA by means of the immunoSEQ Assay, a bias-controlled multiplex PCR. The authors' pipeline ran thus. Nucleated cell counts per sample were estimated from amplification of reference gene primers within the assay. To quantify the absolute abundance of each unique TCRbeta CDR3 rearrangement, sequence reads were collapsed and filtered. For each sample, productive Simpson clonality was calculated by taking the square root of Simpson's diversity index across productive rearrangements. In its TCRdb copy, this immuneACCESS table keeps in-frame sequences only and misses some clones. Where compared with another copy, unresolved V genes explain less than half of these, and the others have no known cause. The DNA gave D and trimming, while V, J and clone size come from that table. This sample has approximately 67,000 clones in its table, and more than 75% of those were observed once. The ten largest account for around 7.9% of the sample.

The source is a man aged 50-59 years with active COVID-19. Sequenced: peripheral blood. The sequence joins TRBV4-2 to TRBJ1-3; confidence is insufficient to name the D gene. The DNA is TGTGCCAGCAGCCCCGAGGGCACCCGCTCTGGAAACACCATATATTTT. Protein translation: CASSPEGTRSGNTIYF.